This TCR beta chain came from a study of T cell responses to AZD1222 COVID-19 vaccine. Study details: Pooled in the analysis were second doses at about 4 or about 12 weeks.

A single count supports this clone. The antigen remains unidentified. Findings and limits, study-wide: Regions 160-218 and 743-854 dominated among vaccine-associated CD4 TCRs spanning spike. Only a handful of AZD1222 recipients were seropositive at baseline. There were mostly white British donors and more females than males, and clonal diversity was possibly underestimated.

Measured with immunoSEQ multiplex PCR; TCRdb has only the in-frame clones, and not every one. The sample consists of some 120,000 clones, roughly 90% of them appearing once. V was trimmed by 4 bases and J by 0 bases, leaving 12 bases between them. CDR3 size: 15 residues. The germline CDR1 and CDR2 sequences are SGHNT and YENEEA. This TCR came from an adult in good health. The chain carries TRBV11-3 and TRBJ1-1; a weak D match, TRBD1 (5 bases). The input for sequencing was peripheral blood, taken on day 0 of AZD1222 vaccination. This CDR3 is CASSSGRGMNTEAFF. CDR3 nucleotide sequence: TGTGCCAGCAGCTCGGGGCGGGGTATGAACACTGAAGCTTTCTTT.